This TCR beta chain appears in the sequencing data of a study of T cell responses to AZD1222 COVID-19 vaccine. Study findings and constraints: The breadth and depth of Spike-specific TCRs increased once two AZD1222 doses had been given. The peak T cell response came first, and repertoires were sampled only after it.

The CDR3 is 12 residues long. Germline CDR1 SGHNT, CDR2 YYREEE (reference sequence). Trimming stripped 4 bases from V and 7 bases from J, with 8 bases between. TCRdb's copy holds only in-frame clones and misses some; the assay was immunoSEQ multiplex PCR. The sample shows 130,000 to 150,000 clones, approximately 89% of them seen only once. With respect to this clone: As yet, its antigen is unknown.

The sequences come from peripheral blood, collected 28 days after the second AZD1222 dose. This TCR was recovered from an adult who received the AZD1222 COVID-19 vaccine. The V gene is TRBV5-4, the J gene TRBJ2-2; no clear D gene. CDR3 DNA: TGTGCCAGCAGCCATCCTAGCGGGGAGCTGTTTTTT. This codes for CASSHPSGELFF.